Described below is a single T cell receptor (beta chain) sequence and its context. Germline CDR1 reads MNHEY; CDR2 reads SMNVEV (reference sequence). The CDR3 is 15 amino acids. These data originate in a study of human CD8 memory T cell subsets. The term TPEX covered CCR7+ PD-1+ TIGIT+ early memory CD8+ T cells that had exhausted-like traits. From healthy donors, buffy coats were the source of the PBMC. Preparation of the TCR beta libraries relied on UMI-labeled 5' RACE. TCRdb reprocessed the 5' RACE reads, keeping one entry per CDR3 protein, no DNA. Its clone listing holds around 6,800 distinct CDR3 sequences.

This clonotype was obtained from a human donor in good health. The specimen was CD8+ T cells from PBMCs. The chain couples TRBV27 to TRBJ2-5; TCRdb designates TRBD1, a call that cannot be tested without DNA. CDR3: CASSLWAGFQETQYF.